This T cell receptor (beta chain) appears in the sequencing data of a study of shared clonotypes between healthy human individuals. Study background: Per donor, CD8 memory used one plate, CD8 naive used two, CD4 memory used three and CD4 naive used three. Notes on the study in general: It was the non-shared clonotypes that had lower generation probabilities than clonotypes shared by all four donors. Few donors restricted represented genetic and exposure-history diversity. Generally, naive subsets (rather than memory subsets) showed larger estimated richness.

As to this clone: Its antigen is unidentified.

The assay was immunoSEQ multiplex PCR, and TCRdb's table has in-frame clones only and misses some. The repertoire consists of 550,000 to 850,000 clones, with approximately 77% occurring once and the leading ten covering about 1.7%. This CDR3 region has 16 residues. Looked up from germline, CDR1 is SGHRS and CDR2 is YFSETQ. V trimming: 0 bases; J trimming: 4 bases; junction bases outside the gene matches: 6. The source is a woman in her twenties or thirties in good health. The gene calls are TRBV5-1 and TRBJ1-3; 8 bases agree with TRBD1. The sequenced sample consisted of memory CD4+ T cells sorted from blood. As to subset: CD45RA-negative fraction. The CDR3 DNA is TGCGCCAGCAGCTTGGCCTGGACAGGGATGGGAAACACCATATATTTT. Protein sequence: CASSLAWTGMGNTIYF.